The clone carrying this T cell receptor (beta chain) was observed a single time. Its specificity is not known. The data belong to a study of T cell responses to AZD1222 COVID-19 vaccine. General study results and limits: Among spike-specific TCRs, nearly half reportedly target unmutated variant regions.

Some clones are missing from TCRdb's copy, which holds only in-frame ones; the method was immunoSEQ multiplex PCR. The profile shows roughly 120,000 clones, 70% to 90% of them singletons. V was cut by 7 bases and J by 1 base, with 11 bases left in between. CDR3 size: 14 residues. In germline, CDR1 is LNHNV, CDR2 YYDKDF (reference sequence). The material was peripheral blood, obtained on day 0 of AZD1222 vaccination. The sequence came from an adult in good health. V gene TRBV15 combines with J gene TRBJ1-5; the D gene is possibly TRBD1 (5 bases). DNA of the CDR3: TGTGCCACCAAGCATGGGGGGAGCAATCAGCCCCAGCATTTT. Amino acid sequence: CATKHGGSNQPQHF.